This entry describes one TCR beta chain. Original handling: From reference gene primer amplification, estimates of nucleated cell counts were derived. Clones were sequenced by immunoSEQ multiplex PCR, and TCRdb holds only the in-frame ones, with some missing. V, J and clone size are taken as reported in that table, and D and trimming were inferred from the DNA itself. The table records around 500,000 clones, 70% to 90% of them present only once. This sample stems from a study of blood T cell repertoires in COVID-19. Study background: The United States, Italy and Spain were the sources of the acute and convalescent COVID-19 samples. PBMCs, B-cell-depleted T cells, or T cells were the source of the cDNA or gDNA that made up the material.

Trimming cost V 0 bases and J 4 bases; bases outside gene matches: 2. The CDR3 sequence is 15 residues long. CDR1 and CDR2 from the germline V gene are SGHRS and YFSETQ. The V gene is TRBV5-1, the J gene TRBJ2-2; 8 bases are a match to TRBD1. Specimen: peripheral blood. The receptor was isolated from a human donor in a cohort sampled during active COVID-19. The CDR3 DNA is TGCGCCAGCAGCTTGGAAACAGGGGGCACCGGGGAGCTGTTTTTT. Translation gives CASSLETGGTGELFF.